The clone carrying this T cell receptor (beta chain) occurred many times. The antigen is not known. This sample is part of a study of T cells in Graves' hyperthyroidism and ophthalmopathy. It was RNA transcripts that yielded the amplified TCR beta CDR3 regions. The primer set for the first-round RT-PCR of the TCR CDR3 was HTBI. MiXCR, run by TCRdb on the multiplex PCR reads, gives a single entry per CDR3 protein. The repertoire holds roughly 420,000 distinct CDR3 sequences, with around 13% as singletons. The source of the PBMCs was 10 ml of fresh peripheral blood. Germline assignment: CDR1 MDHEN and CDR2 SYDVKM. The CDR3 has 15 amino acids. Unmatched junction bases numbered 12, after V lost 6 bases and J lost 6 bases. Study-level results: With a median lead of around 5.9 months before onset, the model predicted ophthalmopathy.

The clonotype was recovered from a woman in her late teens or twenties with Graves' hyperthyroidism. V gene TRBV28 combines with J gene TRBJ2-7, with 9 bases fitting TRBD1. The sample consisted of blood. CDR3 in DNA: TGTGCCAGCAGCGACCCGGGACAGGGACAATTCGAGCAGTACTTC. Its protein product is CASSDPGQGQFEQYF. Filled out from reference TRBV28 and TRBJ2-7, the complete variable domain reads DVKVTQSSRYLVKRTGEKVFLECVQDMDHENMFWYRQDPGLGLRLIYFSYDVKMKEKGDIPEGYSVSREKKERFSLILESASTNQTSMYLCASSDPGQGQFEQYFGPGTRLTVT.